This T cell receptor (beta chain) originates from a study of PD-L1 blockade in urothelial cancer. Study overall: Analyses used blood from 3 weeks (second dose) and 6 weeks after treatment start.

The CDR3 length is 17 residues. V was trimmed by 7 bases and J by 2 bases, leaving 21 bases between them. Germline lookup yields CDR1 MDHEN and CDR2 SYDVKM. Time point of the sample: peripheral blood 6 weeks after treatment start. Synthetic TCR analog templates were spiked into each PCR. Clones were read by immunoSEQ multiplex PCR, and TCRdb kept only the in-frame ones, dropping some. The data contain about 76,000 clones, less than 95% of them singletons. This material consisted of PBMCs, taken around atezolizumab (anti-PD-L1) treatment. V and J are TRBV28 and TRBJ1-5; unclear D gene. The clonotype comes from a woman older than 75 with urothelial cancer. In DNA form, the CDR3 reads TGTGCCAGCAATCCTATGGTCCCGCGGGAGGGCAATCAGCCCCAGCATTTT. This codes for CASNPMVPREGNQPQHF. The entire variable domain, with the rest obtained from reference TRBV28 and TRBJ1-5, is as follows: DVKVTQSSRYLVKRTGEKVFLECVQDMDHENMFWYRQDPGLGLRLIYFSYDVKMKEKGDIPEGYSVSREKKERFSLILESASTNQTSMYLCASNPMVPREGNQPQHFGDGTRLSIL.